This record concerns one TCR beta chain sequence. Its antigen is unknown. The data were taken from a study of tumor-infiltrating lymphocytes in primary liver carcinoma. Between the trimmed V and J ends, which lost 4 bases and 6 bases, there was a span of 16 bases. This CDR3 comprises 15 residues. Germline CDR1 is ENHRY and CDR2 is SYGVKD. Both blood RNA, taken from unsorted whole blood, and germline DNA were extracted. Study findings and constraints: Reduced overlap was seen in tumor-adjacent and tumor-blood pairs versus tumor region pairs.

From around 0.5 ug total RNA, TCR beta cDNA was generated with a primer in the constant region. What produced the TCR beta libraries was three nested multiplex PCR rounds using slightly modified ARM-PCR. A C-beta reverse primer was combined with TRBV1-TRBV30 forward primers in the first two PCR rounds, and each round had approximately 10 cycles. Using its own MiXCR run on the multiplex PCR reads, TCRdb lists one record per CDR3 protein. This sample has approximately 330,000 distinct CDR3 sequences, with around three fifths found just once. The origin of this receptor is a man in his forties with primary liver carcinoma and hepatitis B virus infection. Material for sequencing was peripheral blood. The rearrangement links TRBV10-3 to TRBJ2-1; D might be TRBD1 or TRBD2, each matching 5 bases. Here the CDR3 DNA reads TGTGCCATCAGTGCCGGAGCTGCCGGGGCCAATGAGCAGTTCTTC. Translation: CAISAGAAGANEQFF.